This T cell receptor (beta chain) was obtained from a study of blood T cell repertoires in COVID-19. Clones were read by immunoSEQ multiplex PCR, and TCRdb kept only the in-frame ones, dropping some. Seen here are over 600,000 clones, over 80% observed once, and the top ten hold about 0.24%. The sequenced material came from peripheral blood. This TCR derives from a woman under 30 with acute or convalescent COVID-19.

CDR3 region: CASSYGGAYQETQYF. The CDR3 region has the DNA TGTGCCAGCAGTTACGGGGGGGCGTACCAAGAGACCCAGTACTTC. V usage is TRBV6-5 and J usage is TRBJ2-5, with D possibly being TRBD2 (7 bases). This CDR3 has 15 amino acids. The V end was cut by 2 bases, the J end by 0 bases, with 10 bases between. The germline CDR1 and CDR2 sequences are MNHEY and SVGAGI.